The rows below give T cell receptor beta chains drawn from one sample of a study of T cells expressing NK-cell markers. TCRdb re-called the 5' RACE reads; every CDR3 protein appears as one record, without DNA. This sample's clone table lists a few hundred thousand distinct CDR3 sequences. The specimen was blood T cells: a sorted CD56 or NKG2C T cell subset, CD4+ or CD8+ T cells, or bulk PBMC T cells (not recorded which). These receptors were obtained from a man aged 18 to 69 in good health. CDR3s include the opening cysteine and the closing phenylalanine or tryptophan. Fields, in order: V gene, J gene, CDR3 protein.

>TRBV4-1|TRBJ2-3
CASSQLPGLLSTDTQYF
>TRBV20-1|TRBJ2-5
CSARKTGRVETQYF
>TRBV11-2|TRBJ2-4
CASSLAKVLAKNIQYF
>TRBV27|TRBJ2-3
CASSFRASGGTGRYTDTQYF
>TRBV14|TRBJ2-7
CASSQINSYEQYF
>TRBV20-1|TRBJ2-5
CSASISGTQYF
>TRBV6-5|TRBJ2-5
CASSYGTGAIQETQYF
>TRBV6-1|TRBJ2-1
CASRITSGAYNEQFF
>TRBV18|TRBJ2-7
CASSPGVSSSREQYF
>TRBV3-1|TRBJ2-7
CASRTGGGDYEQYF
>TRBV6-4|TRBJ2-1
CASSALGQGAWNEQFF
>TRBV5-1|TRBJ2-7
CASSTAGRNYEQYF
>TRBV6-5|TRBJ1-1
CASSRGQGGGNTEAFF
>TRBV13|TRBJ1-6
CASSFGAYNSPLHF
>TRBV19|TRBJ1-4
CASGGGALATNEKLFF
>TRBV27|TRBJ2-7
CASSLSTSGGPREQYF
>TRBV12-3/TRBV12-4|TRBJ1-5
CASSLGTGGDSNQPQHF
>TRBV6-1|TRBJ1-4
CASSTILGRTEKLFF
>TRBV18|TRBJ2-5
CASSLGQIVQETQYF
>TRBV5-1|TRBJ2-1
CASSPTSGTYNEQFF
>TRBV20-1|TRBJ2-1
CSASWGTTYNEQFF
>TRBV20-1|TRBJ1-1
CSAPGLTNTEAFF
>TRBV27|TRBJ2-7
CASRSVRDLVYEQYF
>TRBV2|TRBJ2-7
CASGVMGRREQYF
>TRBV7-6|TRBJ1-3
CASSLVGNGNTIYF
>TRBV18|TRBJ1-5
CASSLRQENQPQHF
>TRBV20-1|TRBJ2-5
CSADIQKTQYF
>TRBV6-5|TRBJ2-4
CASSYNRLAGGKNIQYF
>TRBV7-9|TRBJ1-3
CASSRDGRSGNTIYF
>TRBV20-1|TRBJ2-7
CSARVPGEWGEQYF
>TRBV6-2/TRBV6-3|TRBJ2-3
CASTRRGPLTDTQYF
>TRBV7-2|TRBJ2-6
CASSPVGAGGANVLTF
>TRBV2|TRBJ2-3
CASSRDRRSPTTDTQYF
>TRBV6-5|TRBJ2-2
CASSYSGGPNTGELFF
>TRBV24-1|TRBJ2-1
CATSGQGGYNEQFF
>TRBV6-6|TRBJ2-7
CASSPPPDGEQYF
>TRBV6-1|TRBJ2-7
CASTGGGLAAYEQYF
>TRBV2|TRBJ2-7
CASRTPDGYEQYF
>TRBV4-1|TRBJ2-7
CASSQVTGNLPYEQYF
>TRBV28|TRBJ2-1
CASSPEGIGGRRNEQFF
>TRBV21-1|TRBJ1-1
CASSTLRRNHGEAFF
>TRBV5-6|TRBJ1-2
CASSLEPRARNYGYTF
>TRBV18|TRBJ2-1
CASSPGQGIYEQFF
>TRBV2|TRBJ2-7
CASSPGGVGAAYEQYF
>TRBV6-5|TRBJ2-1
CASSYLRNAAYYNEQFF
>TRBV19|TRBJ2-7
CASSIGGQGPYEQYF
>TRBV3-1|TRBJ2-4
CASSQDFGETAKNIQYF
>TRBV7-2|TRBJ2-5
CASRSTGGGETQYF
>TRBV20-1|TRBJ2-4
CSATDNRDRYF
>TRBV28|TRBJ1-5
CASSSPRGNNQPQHF
>TRBV21-1|TRBJ2-1
CASSLTERDEQFF
>TRBV28|TRBJ1-1
CASSLYRGLNTEAFF